The following is a TCR beta chain sequence with its context. This sample stems from a study of blood T cell repertoires in COVID-19. Study as a whole: T cells, B-cell-depleted T cells, or PBMCs provided the cDNA or gDNA that served as material.

Recovered participants had two consecutive negative NP/OP PCR tests, healthcare professional clearance, or symptom resolution. Authors' methods: Counts of nucleated cells, estimated from reference gene primer amplification, were obtained. Measured with immunoSEQ multiplex PCR; TCRdb has only the in-frame clones, and not every one. V, J and clone size were drawn from that table, and D and trimming were deduced from the DNA. The sample holds about 200,000 clones; approximately 80% are singletons and the top ten take 15%. The origin of this receptor is a man between 35 and 55 years old who had recovered from COVID-19. The material sequenced was PBMCs or T cells enriched from blood (not recorded which).

CDR3: CASSQTASNEKLFF. The CDR3 DNA follows: TGCGCCAGCAGCCAGACAGCGAGCAATGAAAAACTGTTTTTT. J is TRBJ1-4 and V is TRBV5-1, with D tentatively TRBD1 (5 bases). Per the germline V gene, CDR1 is SGHRS and CDR2 is YFSETQ. This CDR3 comprises 14 residues. Trimming took off 4 bases at V and 5 bases at J, with 12 bases between the two ends.